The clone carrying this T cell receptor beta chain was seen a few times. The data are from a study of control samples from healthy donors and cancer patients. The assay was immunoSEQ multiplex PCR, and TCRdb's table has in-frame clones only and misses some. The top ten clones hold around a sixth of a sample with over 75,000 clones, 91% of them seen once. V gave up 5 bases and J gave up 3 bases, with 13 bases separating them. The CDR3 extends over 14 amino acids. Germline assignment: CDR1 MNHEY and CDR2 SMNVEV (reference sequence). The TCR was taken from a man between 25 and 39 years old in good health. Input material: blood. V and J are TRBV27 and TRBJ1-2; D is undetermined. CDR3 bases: TGTGCCAGCAGTGTGTCGGGAGGGTACTATGGCTACACCTTC. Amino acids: CASSVSGGYYGYTF.